A selection of T cell receptor beta chains follows, all from one sample in a study of T cell responses to AZD1222 COVID-19 vaccine. The assay was immunoSEQ multiplex PCR, and TCRdb's table has in-frame clones only and misses some. The table lists 140,000 to 150,000 clones, 85% to 95% of them singletons, with about 8.6% in the top ten. Sequenced material: peripheral blood, taken on day 0 of AZD1222 vaccination. The source of these receptors is an adult in good health. CDR3s include the opening cysteine and the closing phenylalanine or tryptophan. A D gene is named only where the DNA matches it firmly. Not every row has a clone size; where given, it reads once, few, many or a size class.

abundance	v_gene	d_gene	j_gene	CDR3aa	CDR3nt
.	TRBV20-1	.	TRBJ2-7	CSADSSYEQYF	TGCAGTGCGGACAGCTCCTACGAGCAGTACTTC
.	TRBV24-1	TRBD1	TRBJ1-4	CATSDPRQGKGELFF	TGTGCCACCAGTGATCCGCGACAGGGAAAGGGAGAACTGTTTTTT
.	TRBV7-9	.	TRBJ1-1	CASSRLQGNTEAFF	TGTGCCAGCAGCAGATTACAGGGGAACACTGAAGCTTTCTTT
.	TRBV5-6	.	TRBJ2-7	CASSLSTGALYEQYF	TGTGCCAGCAGCTTGTCGACGGGGGCCCTCTACGAGCAGTACTTC
once	TRBV29-1	.	TRBJ2-3	CSVRIRDLPDTQYF	TGCAGCGTAAGGATTCGGGACCTCCCAGATACGCAGTATTTT
.	TRBV7-2	TRBD1	TRBJ2-2	CASSFRTGITGELFF	TGTGCCAGCAGCTTCCGGACAGGAATCACCGGGGAGCTGTTTTTT
once	TRBV16	.	TRBJ1-1	CASSQFLRWGEAFF	TGTGCCAGCAGCCAATTCTTACGGTGGGGTGAAGCTTTCTTT
once	TRBV27	.	TRBJ2-1	CASSFGGTKQFF	TGTGCCAGCAGTTTTGGAGGGACAAAGCAGTTCTTC
.	TRBV5-4	.	TRBJ2-1	CASSNGGVNEQFF	TGTGCCAGCAGCAACGGTGGGGTGAATGAGCAGTTCTTC
.	TRBV19	.	TRBJ1-4	CASSILVLRQGQSNEKLFF	TGTGCCAGTAGTATCCTCGTCCTCCGCCAGGGCCAATCTAATGAAAAACTGTTTTTT
.	TRBV6-2/TRBV6-3	.	TRBJ1-6	CASSYLDVSSYNSPLHF	TGTGCCAGCAGTTATTTGGACGTGAGCTCCTATAATTCACCCCTCCACTTT
.	TRBV7-2	.	TRBJ1-1	CASSDTGGGGANAFF	TGTGCCAGCAGCGACACCGGAGGGGGGGGCGCGAATGCTTTCTTT
.	TRBV6-5	TRBD1	TRBJ1-1	CASNSGQAEAFF	TGTGCCAGCAACTCGGGACAGGCTGAAGCTTTCTTT
.	TRBV7-9	.	TRBJ2-1	CASSLLGTEDEQFF	TGTGCCAGCAGCTTATTAGGGACCGAGGATGAGCAGTTCTTC
.	TRBV19	.	TRBJ1-3	CASSMSGAGNTIYF	TGTGCCAGTAGTATGAGTGGGGCTGGAAACACCATATATTTT
.	TRBV10-3	TRBD1	TRBJ2-7	CAISDPPGQGAYEQYF	TGTGCCATCAGTGACCCGCCGGGACAGGGAGCCTACGAGCAGTACTTC
.	TRBV5-4	.	TRBJ1-1	CASSPPHNTEAFF	TGTGCCAGCAGCCCTCCACATAACACTGAAGCTTTCTTT
.	TRBV30	TRBD1	TRBJ2-7	CAWAEGVDRPYEQYF	TGTGCCTGGGCCGAAGGTGTGGACAGGCCCTACGAGCAGTACTTC
.	TRBV2	.	TRBJ1-1	CATEKESTEAFF	TGTGCCACCGAGAAGGAGTCGACTGAAGCTTTCTTT
.	TRBV20-1	.	TRBJ1-1	CSASGTWANTEAFF	TGCAGTGCTAGTGGTACATGGGCTAACACTGAAGCTTTCTTT
.	TRBV6-1	TRBD1	TRBJ1-5	CASSAPGQGRGQPQHF	TGTGCCAGCAGTGCGCCGGGACAGGGGAGAGGGCAGCCCCAGCATTTT
.	TRBV15	TRBD1	TRBJ1-6	CATSGDRGGSPLHF	TGTGCCACCAGCGGAGACAGGGGAGGCTCACCCCTCCACTTT
.	TRBV28	.	TRBJ1-1	CASSLSPQEPNTEAFF	TGTGCCAGCAGTTTATCCCCACAGGAGCCGAACACTGAAGCTTTCTTT
.	TRBV12-3/TRBV12-4	.	TRBJ1-4	CASSLAGEKLFF	TGTGCCAGCAGCCTTGCCGGGGAAAAACTGTTTTTT
.	TRBV19	.	TRBJ2-3	CASSIGRGRTDTQYF	TGTGCCAGTAGTATTGGCAGGGGGAGGACAGATACGCAGTATTTT
once	TRBV7-9	TRBD1	TRBJ2-3	CASSLRGTGSSGTQYF	TGTGCCAGCAGCTTAAGGGGGACAGGGAGTTCCGGGACGCAGTATTTT
.	TRBV4-2	.	TRBJ1-1	CASSLHRDSNTEAFF	TGTGCCAGCAGCCTACACAGGGATTCGAACACTGAAGCTTTCTTT
.	TRBV19	TRBD1	TRBJ1-2	CASSIPTGGLYGYTF	TGTGCCAGTAGTATCCCTACAGGGGGCTTGTATGGCTACACCTTC
.	TRBV29-1	.	TRBJ2-1	CSVEEGQDGLNEQFF	TGCAGCGTTGAGGAAGGGCAGGACGGCTTAAATGAGCAGTTCTTC
.	TRBV7-6	TRBD1	TRBJ2-7	CASSRQGSYEQYF	TGTGCCAGCAGTAGACAGGGCTCCTACGAGCAGTACTTC
.	TRBV6-5	.	TRBJ2-7	CASSYLQGAQYF	TGTGCCAGCAGTTACCTACAGGGTGCTCAGTACTTC
.	TRBV19	TRBD2	TRBJ2-2	CASKTQRGAMNTGELFF	TGTGCCAGTAAGACCCAGCGGGGGGCTATGAACACCGGGGAGCTGTTTTTT
.	TRBV18	.	TRBJ1-2	CASSPNSGYGYTF	TGTGCCAGCTCACCTAATAGTGGCTATGGCTACACCTTC